What follows are 27 T cell receptor beta chains derived from one specimen sequenced in a study of multiple sclerosis patients with progressive multifocal leukoencephalopathy. Time point described: before natalizumab initiation. Data came from immunoSEQ multiplex PCR; TCRdb stores just in-frame clones and leaves some out. The sample contains more than 25,000 clones, approximately 90% of which appear only once. The material sequenced was PBMCs. Receptors were obtained from a human donor with multiple sclerosis.

This clone occurred once. CDR3 region: CASSAGGYEQYF. In DNA form, the CDR3 reads TGCGCCAGCAGTGCCGGAGGCTACGAGCAGTACTTC. The chain couples TRBV10-1 to TRBJ2-7, with D possibly matching TRBD2 (5 bases). This CDR3 comprises 12 residues. CDR1 WNHNN and CDR2 SYGVQD come from the germline V gene (reference sequence). The V end lost 4 bases, the J end lost 3 bases, and 7 bases lay between the germline ends.

CDR3 sequence: CASSPSTGGSGETQYF. The CDR3 DNA reads as TGTGCCAGCTCACCATCGACAGGGGGCTCCGGAGAGACCCAGTACTTC. The V and J genes are TRBV18 and TRBJ2-5; the match to TRBD1 covers 10 bases. V was clipped by 2 bases and J by 4 bases; unmatched bases: 7. There are 16 residues in the CDR3. Germline-derived CDR1 and CDR2 are KGHSH and LQKENI.

This clone was recorded only once. The chain combines TRBV30 with TRBJ1-5; no reliable D call. The CDR3 is made up of 14 amino acids. V lost 1 base and J 1 base, leaving 8 bases between the germline ends. In germline, CDR1 is GTSNPN, CDR2 SVGIG (reference sequence). The CDR3 spells CAWSGGFSNQPQHF. Written as DNA, the CDR3 is TGTGCCTGGAGTGGAGGGTTCAGCAATCAGCCCCAGCATTTT.

The genes are TRBV2 and TRBJ2-7; TRBD2 might be the D (6 bases). CDR3 size: 19 residues. V gave up 7 bases and J gave up 3 bases, with 31 bases separating them. Germline CDR1 reads SNHLY; CDR2 reads FYNNEI. CDR3 in DNA: TGTGCCAGCATTCGGGGCGTGGGTGCAGTGGGGCGGAGGGACTACGAGCAGTACTTC. This codes for CASIRGVGAVGRRDYEQYF.

This chain uses TRBV20-1 with TRBJ1-5; D ambiguous. Per germline, CDR1 DFQATT and CDR2 SNEGSKA (reference sequence). The V gene lost 1 base and the J gene lost 6 bases, with 4 bases spanning the gap. CDR3 length: 11 amino acids. CDR3 residues: CSARAGQPQHF. CDR3 DNA: TGCAGTGCTAGAGCCGGTCAGCCCCAGCATTTT.

The rearrangement uses TRBV5-4 and TRBJ1-4; weak D call: TRBD1 (5 bases). V was trimmed by 3 bases and J by 5 bases, leaving 20 bases between them. In germline, CDR1 is SGHNT, CDR2 YYREEE (reference sequence). The CDR3 is made up of 17 amino acids. CDR3 coding DNA: TGTGCCAGCAGCTCCCGGACACATTGGGGACCGAATGAAAAACTGTTTTTT. Translation: CASSSRTHWGPNEKLFF.

This chain joins TRBV7-9 and TRBJ1-2; possibly TRBD1 for D (6 bases). The CDR3 length is 13 residues. Per the germline V gene, CDR1 is SEHNR and CDR2 is FQNEAQ (reference sequence). The V end was cut by 9 bases, the J end by 6 bases, with 17 bases between. This CDR3 reads CASDPGTSHGYTF. As DNA, the CDR3 is TGTGCCAGTGACCCCGGGACAAGTCATGGCTACACCTTC.

The gene calls are TRBV30 and TRBJ1-3; no clear D. CDR3 length: 16 residues. Germline CDR1 reads GTSNPN; CDR2 reads SVGIG (reference sequence). Deletions cut 1 base from V and 3 bases from J, with 16 bases between. CDR3 nucleotide sequence: TGTGCCTGGAGTGCATCCCGGACCGATTATGGAAACACCATATATTTT. This codes for CAWSASRTDYGNTIYF.

To note about this clone: The sample has other DNA sequences that encode this CDR3 too. The rearrangement uses TRBV5-1 and TRBJ1-1; D uncertain. The CDR3 loop spans 12 amino acids. Germline CDR1 SGHRS, CDR2 YFSETQ. Trimming stripped 0 bases from V and 4 bases from J, with 4 bases between. The CDR3 sequence is CASSLEGTEAFF. In nucleotides, the CDR3 is TGCGCCAGCAGCTTGGAGGGCACTGAAGCTTTCTTT. The whole variable domain, remainder taken from reference TRBV5-1 and TRBJ1-1, is KAGVTQTPRYLIKTRGQQVTLSCSPISGHRSVSWYQQTPGQGLQFLFEYFSETQRNKGNFPGRFSGRQFSNSRSEMNVSTLELGDSALYLCASSLEGTEAFFGQGTRLTVV.

The genes are TRBV11-2 and TRBJ2-1; 15 nucleotides align to TRBD2. This CDR3 has 16 amino acids. From germline, CDR1 is SGHAT and CDR2 FQNNGV. Trimming took 5 bases from V and 8 from J; bases not matched to a gene: 7. The CDR3 bases are TGTGCCAGCAGCAACCGGACTAGCGGGGGGGCCCATGAGCAGTTCTTC. As protein: CASSNRTSGGAHEQFF.

The chain has TRBV4-1 and TRBJ1-5; D remains ambiguous. V lost 1 base and J lost 2, with 6 bases in between. The CDR3 is made up of 14 amino acids. Germline V gene sequence: CDR1 MGHRA, CDR2 YSYEKL. The CDR3 nucleotides are TGCGCCAGCAGCCAAGCCCAGGGCAATCAGCCCCAGCATTTT. Translating it yields CASSQAQGNQPQHF.

This clone was picked up a small number of times. This rearrangement joins TRBV6-4 to TRBJ1-5; D uncertain. The V gene lost 2 bases and the J gene lost 0 bases, with 5 bases spanning the gap. Germline V gives CDR1 MRHNA, CDR2 SNTAGT. CDR3 length equals 14 residues. This CDR3 reads CASSDSYSNQPQHF. Here the CDR3 DNA reads TGTGCCAGCAGTGACAGTTATAGCAATCAGCCCCAGCATTTT.

The gene calls are TRBV5-6 and TRBJ1-5, with D uncertain. The V gene's germline CDR1 is SGHDT and CDR2 YYEEEE. Trimming cost V 1 base and J 0 bases, with 8 bases left between them. The length of the CDR3 is 15 residues. CDR3 residues: CASSLRQGSNQPQHF. CDR3 bases: TGTGCCAGCAGCTTGCGGCAAGGTAGCAATCAGCCCCAGCATTTT.

The V gene is TRBV27, the J gene TRBJ2-3, with 7 nucleotides matching TRBD2. Germline V gene sequence: CDR1 MNHEY, CDR2 SMNVEV (reference sequence). CDR3 size: 13 residues. The V gene end was trimmed by 3 bases and the J gene end by 5 bases; junction bases not matched to a gene: 2. The CDR3 nucleotides read TGTGCCAGCAGTTTTCTAGCGGAAGATACGCAGTATTTT. Protein: CASSFLAEDTQYF.

J is TRBJ2-7 and V is TRBV7-2; D possibly corresponds to TRBD2 (5 bases). Trimming cost V 3 bases and J 4 bases, with 16 bases left between them. The CDR3 is 15 amino acids. Germline V CDR1 and CDR2: SGHTA, FQGNSA. This chain's CDR3 is CASSFDGLPAYEQYF. The CDR3 DNA follows: TGTGCCAGCAGCTTCGACGGACTCCCGGCGTACGAGCAGTACTTC.

The V call is TRBV7-8, the J call TRBJ2-7, with a tentative D call TRBD1 (6 bases). This CDR3 has 17 amino acids. Trimming took off 0 bases at V and 7 bases at J, with 22 bases between the two ends. Germline assignment: CDR1 SGHVS and CDR2 FQNEAQ. The chain's CDR3 is CASSLAGWDNSYDEQYF. The CDR3 coding sequence is TGTGCCAGCAGCTTAGCGGGATGGGACAATTCCTACGATGAGCAGTACTTC.

The V call is TRBV5-8, the J call TRBJ2-5, with unresolved D. There are 15 residues in the CDR3. CDR1 and CDR2 from the germline V gene are SGHTS and YDEGEE. Trimming removed 0 bases at V and 5 bases at J, with 14 bases between. CDR3: CASSLAGQFGETQYF. The CDR3, as DNA: TGTGCCAGCAGCTTGGCCGGGCAATTCGGGGAGACCCAGTACTTC.

This clone was observed once. The rearrangement uses TRBV16 and TRBJ1-5; D is possibly TRBD1 (5 bases). Germline CDR1 and CDR2: KGHSY and FQNENV. Trimming took off 1 base at V and 6 bases at J, with 13 bases between the two ends. The CDR3 loop spans 15 amino acids. The CDR3 here is CASSQFSGAGQPQHF. In nucleotides, the CDR3 is TGTGCCAGCAGCCAATTCTCCGGGGCCGGTCAGCCCCAGCATTTT. Based on the CDR3 plus reference TRBV16 and TRBJ1-5, the full variable domain is GEEVAQTPKHLVRGEGQKAKLYCAPIKGHSYVFWYQQVLKNEFKFLISFQNENVFDETGMPKERFSAKCLPNSPCSLEIQATKLEDSAVYFCASSQFSGAGQPQHFGDGTRLSIL.

V is TRBV7-3 and J is TRBJ2-3; no clear D gene. With 0 bases removed from V and 2 bases from J, the gap between germline ends came to 6 bases. CDR3 length: 14 amino acids. Germline values: CDR1 SGHTA, CDR2 FQGTGA. The CDR3: CASSLTGPTDTQYF. As DNA, the CDR3 is TGTGCCAGCAGCTTAACCGGTCCCACAGATACGCAGTATTTT. Using reference TRBV7-3 and TRBJ2-3 for the parts outside the CDR3, the full variable domain is GAGVSQTPSNKVTEKGKYVELRCDPISGHTALYWYRQSLGQGPEFLIYFQGTGAADDSGLPNDRFFAVRPEGSVSTLKIQRTERGDSAVYLCASSLTGPTDTQYFGPGTRLTVL.

The chain combines TRBV7-2 with TRBJ2-7, with D unresolved. CDR3 size: 12 residues. Germline assignment: CDR1 SGHTA and CDR2 FQGNSA. The V end was cut by 2 bases, the J end by 4 bases, with 6 bases between. The CDR3 spells CASSLLRYEQYF. The CDR3 bases are TGTGCCAGCAGCTTACTGCGGTACGAGCAGTACTTC.

The chain has TRBV7-6 and TRBJ2-2, with D possibly called TRBD1 or TRBD2 (7 bases each). Between the trimmed V and J ends, which lost 4 bases and 4 bases, there was a span of 16 bases. Germline V CDR1 and CDR2: SGHVS, FNYEAQ. The CDR3 has 16 residues. The DNA for the CDR3 is TGTGCCAGCAGCTGGGAGGGGGCATCGGTCACCGGGGAGCTGTTTTTT. Amino acids: CASSWEGASVTGELFF.

The rearrangement uses TRBV7-8 and TRBJ1-5, with 10 bases identical to TRBD1. The ends lost 4 bases at V and 7 bases at J; junction bases unmatched: 10. There are 16 residues in the CDR3. The germline CDR1 and CDR2 sequences are SGHVS and FQNEAQ. The CDR3 loop is CASSSIPGQGTQPQHF. The CDR3 DNA is TGTGCCAGCAGCTCAATACCGGGACAGGGGACGCAGCCCCAGCATTTT.

The CDR3 sequence: CASRTGGGETQYF. CDR3 bases: TGTGCCAGCAGGACAGGGGGCGGGGAGACCCAGTACTTC. The genes are TRBV7-9 and TRBJ2-5, with 10 positions matching TRBD1. With V trimmed by 6 bases and J by 5 bases, 3 bases remained unmatched. CDR3 length: 13 amino acids. Germline loops: CDR1 SEHNR, CDR2 FQNEAQ (reference sequence).

In this sample, this clone turned up once. This chain joins TRBV6-6 and TRBJ2-1; no definite D call. The V end lost 6 bases, the J end lost 7 bases, and 7 bases lay between the germline ends. The length of the CDR3 is 11 residues. The germline V gene has CDR1 MNHNY and CDR2 SVGAGI (reference sequence). CDR3 sequence (DNA): TGTGCCAGCAGCCAGGAAAATGAGCAGTTCTTC. Protein sequence: CASSQENEQFF.

The chain couples TRBV4-1 to TRBJ1-6; possible D gene TRBD1, 5 bases. CDR1 and CDR2 from the germline V gene are MGHRA and YSYEKL. The CDR3 sequence is 16 residues long. With 0 bases removed from V and 2 bases from J, the gap between germline ends came to 8 bases. In DNA form, the CDR3 reads TGCGCCAGCAGCCAAGAGTGGGGGACCTATAATTCACCCCTCCACTTT. It specifies CASSQEWGTYNSPLHF.

V gene TRBV5-6 combines with J gene TRBJ1-2; D ambiguous. The germline gives CDR1 SGHDT, CDR2 YYEEEE. Trimming took off 2 bases at V and 7 bases at J, with 6 bases between the two ends. CDR3 size: 11 residues. This CDR3 reads CASSLFGGYTF. The CDR3 nucleotides read TGTGCCAGCAGCTTATTCGGTGGCTACACCTTC.

The chain carries TRBV7-2 and TRBJ1-1, with a weak D call TRBD1 (5 bases). The CDR3 length is 13 residues. Looked up from germline, CDR1 is SGHTA and CDR2 is FQGNSA. Deletions cut 1 base from V and 11 bases from J, with 14 bases between. CDR3 nucleotide sequence: TGTGCCAGCAGCTTAGGAGGTGGAGGGACGGCTTTCTTT. Translating it yields CASSLGGGGTAFF.